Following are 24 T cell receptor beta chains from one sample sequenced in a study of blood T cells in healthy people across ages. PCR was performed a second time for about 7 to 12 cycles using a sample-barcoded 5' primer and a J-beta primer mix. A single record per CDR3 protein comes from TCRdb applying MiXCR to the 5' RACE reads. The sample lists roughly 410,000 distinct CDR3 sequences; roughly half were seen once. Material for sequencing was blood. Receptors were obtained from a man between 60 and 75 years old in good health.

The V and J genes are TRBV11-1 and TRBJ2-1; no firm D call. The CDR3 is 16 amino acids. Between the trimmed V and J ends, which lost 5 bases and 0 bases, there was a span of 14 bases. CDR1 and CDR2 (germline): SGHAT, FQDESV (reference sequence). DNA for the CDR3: TGTGCCAGCAGCCCGCTAGACATGAGCTCCTACAATGAGCAGTTCTTC. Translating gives CASSPLDMSSYNEQFF.

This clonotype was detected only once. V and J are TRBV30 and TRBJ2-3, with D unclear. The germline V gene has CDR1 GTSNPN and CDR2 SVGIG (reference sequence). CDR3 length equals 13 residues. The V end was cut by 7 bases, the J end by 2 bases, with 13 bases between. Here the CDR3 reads CALFPGFTDTQYF. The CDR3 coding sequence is TGTGCCTTATTTCCGGGCTTCACAGATACGCAGTATTTT.

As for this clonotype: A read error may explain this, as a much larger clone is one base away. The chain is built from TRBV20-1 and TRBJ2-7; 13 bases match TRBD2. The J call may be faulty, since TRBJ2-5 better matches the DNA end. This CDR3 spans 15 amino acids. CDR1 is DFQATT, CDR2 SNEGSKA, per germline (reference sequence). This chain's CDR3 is CSVRATSGRGETQYF. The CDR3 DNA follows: TGCAGTGTTAGAGCTACTAGCGGGAGGGGAGAGACCCAGTACTTC.

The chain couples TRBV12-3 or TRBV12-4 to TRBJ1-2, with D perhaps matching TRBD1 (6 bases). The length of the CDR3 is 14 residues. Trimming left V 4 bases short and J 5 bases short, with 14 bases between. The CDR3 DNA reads TGTGCCAGCAGTTACAGGGCTTTAGAATATGGCTACACCTTC. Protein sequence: CASSYRALEYGYTF.

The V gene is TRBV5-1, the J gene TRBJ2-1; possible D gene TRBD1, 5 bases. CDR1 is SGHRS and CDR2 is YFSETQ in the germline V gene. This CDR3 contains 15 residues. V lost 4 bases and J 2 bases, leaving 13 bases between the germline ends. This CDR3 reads CASSPSWGPYNEQFF. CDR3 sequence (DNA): TGCGCCAGCAGCCCCTCTTGGGGCCCCTACAATGAGCAGTTCTTC.

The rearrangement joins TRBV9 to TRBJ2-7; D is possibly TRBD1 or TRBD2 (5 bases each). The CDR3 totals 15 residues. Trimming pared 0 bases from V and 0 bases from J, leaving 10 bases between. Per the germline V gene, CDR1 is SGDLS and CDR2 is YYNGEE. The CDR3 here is CASSVGAGASYEQYF. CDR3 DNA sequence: TGTGCCAGCAGCGTAGGGGCCGGGGCCTCCTACGAGCAGTACTTC.

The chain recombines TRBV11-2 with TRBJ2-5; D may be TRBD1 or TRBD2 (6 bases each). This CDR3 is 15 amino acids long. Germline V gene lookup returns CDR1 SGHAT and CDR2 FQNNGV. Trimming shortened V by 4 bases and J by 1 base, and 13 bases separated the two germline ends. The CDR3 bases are TGTGCCAGCAGCTCGCTCGGGGGCTCCCAAGAGACCCAGTACTTC. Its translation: CASSSLGGSQETQYF.

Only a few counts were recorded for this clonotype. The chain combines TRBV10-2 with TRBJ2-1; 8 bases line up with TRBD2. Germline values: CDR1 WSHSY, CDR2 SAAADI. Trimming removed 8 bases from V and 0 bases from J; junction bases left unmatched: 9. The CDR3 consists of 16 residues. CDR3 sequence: CASSAGGLPSYNEQFF. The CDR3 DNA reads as TGCGCCAGCTCTGCGGGGGGCTTGCCCTCCTACAATGAGCAGTTCTTC.

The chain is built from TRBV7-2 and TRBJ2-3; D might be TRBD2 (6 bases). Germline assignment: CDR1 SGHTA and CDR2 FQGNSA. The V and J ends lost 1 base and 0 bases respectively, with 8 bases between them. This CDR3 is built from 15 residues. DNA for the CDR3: TGTGCCAGCAGCTTAGATAGCGGTAGCACAGATACGCAGTATTTT. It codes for CASSLDSGSTDTQYF.

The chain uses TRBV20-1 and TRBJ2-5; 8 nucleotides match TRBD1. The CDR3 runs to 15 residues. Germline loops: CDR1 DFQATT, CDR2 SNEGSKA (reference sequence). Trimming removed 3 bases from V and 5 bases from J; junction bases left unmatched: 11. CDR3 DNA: TGCAGTGCTAGTTCTAGGCAGGGGGCAGTTGAGACCCAGTACTTC. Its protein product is CSASSRQGAVETQYF.

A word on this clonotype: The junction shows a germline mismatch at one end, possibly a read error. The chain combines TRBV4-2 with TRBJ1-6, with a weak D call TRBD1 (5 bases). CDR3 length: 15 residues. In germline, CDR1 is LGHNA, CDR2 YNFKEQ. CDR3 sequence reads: CVSSHDGGRGSPLHF. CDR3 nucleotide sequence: TGTGTCAGCAGCCACGACGGGGGAAGGGGATCACCCCTCCACTTT.

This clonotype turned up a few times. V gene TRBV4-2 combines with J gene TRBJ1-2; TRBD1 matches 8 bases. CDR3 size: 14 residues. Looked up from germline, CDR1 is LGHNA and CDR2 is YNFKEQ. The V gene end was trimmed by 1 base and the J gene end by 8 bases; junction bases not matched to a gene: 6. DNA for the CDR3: TGTGCCAGCAGCCAAGGGACAGGGCTCGACGGCTACACCTTC. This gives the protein CASSQGTGLDGYTF.

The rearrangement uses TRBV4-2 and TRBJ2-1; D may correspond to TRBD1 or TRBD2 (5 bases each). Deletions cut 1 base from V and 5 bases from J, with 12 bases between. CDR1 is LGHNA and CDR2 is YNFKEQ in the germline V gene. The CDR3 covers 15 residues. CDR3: CASSQATGRNNEQFF. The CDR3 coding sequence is TGTGCCAGCAGCCAAGCGACGGGACGGAACAATGAGCAGTTCTTC.

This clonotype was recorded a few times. The CDR3 here is CASSPPWGTDTQYF. CDR3 in DNA: TGTGCCAGCTCACCACCTTGGGGCACAGATACGCAGTATTTT. The V gene is TRBV18, the J gene TRBJ2-3; no clear D gene. The V end was cut by 0 bases, the J end by 1 base, with 5 bases between. The CDR3 sequence is 14 residues long. Germline CDR1 reads KGHSH; CDR2 reads LQKENI.

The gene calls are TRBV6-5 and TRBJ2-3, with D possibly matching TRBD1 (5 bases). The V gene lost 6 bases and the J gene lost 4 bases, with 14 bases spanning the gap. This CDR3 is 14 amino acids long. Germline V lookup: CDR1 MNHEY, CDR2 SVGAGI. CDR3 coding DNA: TGTGCCAGCAGGATTGACGCACAGGCAGATACGCAGTATTTT. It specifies CASRIDAQADTQYF.

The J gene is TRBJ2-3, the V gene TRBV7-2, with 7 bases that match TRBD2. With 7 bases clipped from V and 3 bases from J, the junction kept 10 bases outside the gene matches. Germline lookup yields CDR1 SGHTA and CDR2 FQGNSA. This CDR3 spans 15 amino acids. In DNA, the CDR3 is TGTGCCAGCACCACCTCCGGGAGGTTTACAGATACGCAGTATTTT. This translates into CASTTSGRFTDTQYF. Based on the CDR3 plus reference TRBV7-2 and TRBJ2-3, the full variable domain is GAGVSQSPSNKVTEKGKDVELRCDPISGHTALYWYRQSLGQGLEFLIYFQGNSAPDKSGLPSDRFSAERTGGSVSTLTIQRTQQEDSAVYLCASTTSGRFTDTQYFGPGTRLTVL.

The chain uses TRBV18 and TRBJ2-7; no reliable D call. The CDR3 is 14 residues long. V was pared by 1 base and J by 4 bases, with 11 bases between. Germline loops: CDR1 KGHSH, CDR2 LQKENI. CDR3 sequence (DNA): TGTGCCAGCTCACCACAGGTAGGCCCTTACGAGCAGTACTTC. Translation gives CASSPQVGPYEQYF.

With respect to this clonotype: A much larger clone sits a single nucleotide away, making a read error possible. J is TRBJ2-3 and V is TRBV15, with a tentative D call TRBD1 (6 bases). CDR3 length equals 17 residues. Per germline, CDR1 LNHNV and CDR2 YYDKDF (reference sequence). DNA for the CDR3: TGTGCCACCAGCGGAGATGAGGCAGGGGAGCAGACAGATACGCAGTATTTT. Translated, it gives CATSGDEAGEQTDTQYF.

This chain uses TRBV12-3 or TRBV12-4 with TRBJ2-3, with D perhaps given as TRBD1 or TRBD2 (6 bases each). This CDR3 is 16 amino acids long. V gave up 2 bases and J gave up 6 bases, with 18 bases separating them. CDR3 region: CASSLYLGGREDTQYF. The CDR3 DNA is TGTGCCAGCAGTTTATACCTGGGGGGCCGTGAGGATACGCAGTATTTT.

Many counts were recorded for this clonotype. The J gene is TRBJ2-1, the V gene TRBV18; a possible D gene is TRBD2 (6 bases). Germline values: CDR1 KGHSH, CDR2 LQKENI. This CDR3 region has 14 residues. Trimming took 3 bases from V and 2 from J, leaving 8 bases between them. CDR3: CASSPGGAYNEQFF. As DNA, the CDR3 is TGTGCCAGCTCACCGGGGGGAGCCTACAATGAGCAGTTCTTC.

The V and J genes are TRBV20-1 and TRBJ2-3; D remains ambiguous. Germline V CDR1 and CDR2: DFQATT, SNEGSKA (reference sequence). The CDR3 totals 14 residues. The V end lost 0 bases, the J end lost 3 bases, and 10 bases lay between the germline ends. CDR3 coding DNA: TGCAGTGCTAGAGATAGAGCGTTAACAGATACGCAGTATTTT. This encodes CSARDRALTDTQYF.

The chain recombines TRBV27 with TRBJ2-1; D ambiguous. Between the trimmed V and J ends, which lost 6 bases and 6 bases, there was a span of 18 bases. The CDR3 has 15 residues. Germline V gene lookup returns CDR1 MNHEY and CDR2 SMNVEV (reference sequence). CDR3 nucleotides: TGTGCCAGCAGCACTATAAACAGAAGTGGCAATGAGCAGTTCTTC. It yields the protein CASSTINRSGNEQFF.

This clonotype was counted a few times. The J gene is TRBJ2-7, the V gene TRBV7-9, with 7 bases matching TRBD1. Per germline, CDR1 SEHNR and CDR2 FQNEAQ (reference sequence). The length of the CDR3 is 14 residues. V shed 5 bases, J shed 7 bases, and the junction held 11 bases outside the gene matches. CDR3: CASSRDSLASEQYF. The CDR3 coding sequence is TGTGCCAGCAGCCGGGACAGCTTAGCTTCTGAGCAGTACTTC.

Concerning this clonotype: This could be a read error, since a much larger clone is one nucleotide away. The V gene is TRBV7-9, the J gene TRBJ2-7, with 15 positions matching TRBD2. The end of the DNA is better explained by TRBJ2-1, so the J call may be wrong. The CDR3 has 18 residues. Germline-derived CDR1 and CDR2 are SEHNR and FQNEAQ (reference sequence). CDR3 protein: CASRQSEGLAGGTGEQFF. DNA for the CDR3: TGTGCCAGCAGACAAAGCGAAGGACTAGCGGGAGGGACGGGCGAGCAGTTCTTC.